This TCR beta chain originates from a study of T cell repertoires in cytomegalovirus infection. In its sample, this clonotype was seen a few times. The CDR3 covers 14 residues. V was trimmed by 1 base and J by 4 bases, leaving 10 bases between them. Germline CDR1 MGHRA, CDR2 YSYEKL. TCRdb called the reads again in MiXCR, with one record for every CDR3 protein. The table lists about 740,000 distinct CDR3 sequences, 35% of them singletons. The specimen was PBMCs. The rearrangement links TRBV4-1 to TRBJ1-1, with a possible D match to TRBD1 (6 bases). This clonotype was sampled from a human donor in good health (CMV status not recorded). Some clones in this sample may be carry-over from other donors' samples. CDR3 sequence: CASSQGQGTTEAFF. The CDR3 coding sequence is TGCGCCAGCAGCCAAGGTCAGGGGACCACTGAAGCTTTCTTT.